This T cell receptor (beta chain) was observed in a study of STAT5B mutations in CD4+ large granular lymphocyte leukemia. Study background: Among healthy controls, a particular HLA allele went with more CDR3 'QG' motifs.

On this clone itself: Its antigen is currently unknown.

The CDR3 runs to 14 residues. Trimming took 10 bases from V and 3 from J, leaving 18 bases between them. Germline V gene sequence: CDR1 SNHLY, CDR2 FYNNEI. Study results and caveats: Patient CD4-sorted repertoires looked more clonal than healthy CD4+ repertoires, even without putative leukemic clones. TRBV06-family usage was enriched in top patient clones (8/27) versus controls (2/35).

Original handling: Productive clonotypes were detectable down to 2.59 x 10-5 frequency. TCRdb's copy holds only in-frame clones and misses some; the assay was immunoSEQ multiplex PCR. That table furnishes V, J and clone size, whereas the DNA furnished D and trimming. Among 30,000 or so clones listed, more than 65% were seen once. Sequencing used CD4+ T cells from blood buffy coats. This TCR came from a human donor in good health. The chain couples TRBV2 to TRBJ1-1; a possible D gene is TRBD1 (5 bases). The chain's CDR3 is CATTSVQGYTEAFF. CDR3 DNA: TGTGCCACCACATCTGTCCAGGGTTACACTGAAGCTTTCTTT.